This T cell receptor (beta chain) derives from a study of T cell responses to AZD1222 COVID-19 vaccine. V dropped 1 base and J dropped 9; count of bases not matched to a gene: 1. The CDR3 is 14 residues long. Germline lookup yields CDR1 SGHVS and CDR2 FQNEAQ. Only in-frame clones appear in the TCRdb table, and some are missing; sequencing was by immunoSEQ multiplex PCR. The table lists 130,000 or so clones, approximately 85% of them singletons. This TCR was sampled from an adult who received the MenACWY meningococcal vaccine as a control. The sequences come from peripheral blood, collected 28 days after the second dose of the MenACWY control vaccine. The chain employs TRBV7-8 and TRBJ1-6; TRBD1 aligns across 9 bases. The CDR3 protein is CASSLGTGVSPLHF. CDR3 in DNA: TGTGCCAGCAGCTTAGGGACAGGGGTTTCACCCCTCCACTTT.